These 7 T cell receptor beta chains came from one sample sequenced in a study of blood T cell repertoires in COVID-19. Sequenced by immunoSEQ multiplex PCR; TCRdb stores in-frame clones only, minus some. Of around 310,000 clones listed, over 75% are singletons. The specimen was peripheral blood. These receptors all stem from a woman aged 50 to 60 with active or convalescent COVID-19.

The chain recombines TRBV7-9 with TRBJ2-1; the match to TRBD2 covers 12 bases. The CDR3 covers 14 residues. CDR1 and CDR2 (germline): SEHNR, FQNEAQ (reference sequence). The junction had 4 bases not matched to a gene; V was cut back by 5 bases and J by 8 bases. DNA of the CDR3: TGTGCCAGCAGCCTGGGACTAGCGGGCGATGAGCAGTTCTTC. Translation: CASSLGLAGDEQFF.

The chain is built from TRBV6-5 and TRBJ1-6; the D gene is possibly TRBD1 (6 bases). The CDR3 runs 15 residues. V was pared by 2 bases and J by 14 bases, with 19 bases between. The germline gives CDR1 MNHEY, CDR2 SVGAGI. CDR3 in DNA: TGTGCCAGCAGTTACACTGTCCAACAGGGCTCGGCCCTCCACTTT. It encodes CASSYTVQQGSALHF.

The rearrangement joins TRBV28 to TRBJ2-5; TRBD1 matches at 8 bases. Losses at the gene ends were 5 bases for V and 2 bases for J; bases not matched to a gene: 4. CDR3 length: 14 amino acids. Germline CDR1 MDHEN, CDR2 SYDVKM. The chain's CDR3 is CASSIGQGQETQYF. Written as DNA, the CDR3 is TGTGCCAGCAGTATCGGACAGGGACAAGAGACCCAGTACTTC.

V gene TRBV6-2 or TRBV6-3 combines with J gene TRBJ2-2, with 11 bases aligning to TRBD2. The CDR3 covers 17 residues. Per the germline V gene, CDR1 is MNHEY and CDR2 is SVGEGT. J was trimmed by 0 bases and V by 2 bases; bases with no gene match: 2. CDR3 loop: CASSYTSGGANTGELFF. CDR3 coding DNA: TGTGCCAGCAGTTACACTAGCGGGGGTGCGAACACCGGGGAGCTGTTTTTT.

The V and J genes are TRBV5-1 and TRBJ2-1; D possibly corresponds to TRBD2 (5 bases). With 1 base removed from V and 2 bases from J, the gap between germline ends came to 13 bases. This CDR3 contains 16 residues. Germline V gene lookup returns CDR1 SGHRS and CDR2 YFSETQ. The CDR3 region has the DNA TGCGCCAGCAGCTTGATACGCGGGTTGACCTACAATGAGCAGTTCTTC. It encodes CASSLIRGLTYNEQFF. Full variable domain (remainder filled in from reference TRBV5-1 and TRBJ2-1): KAGVTQTPRYLIKTRGQQVTLSCSPISGHRSVSWYQQTPGQGLQFLFEYFSETQRNKGNFPGRFSGRQFSNSRSEMNVSTLELGDSALYLCASSLIRGLTYNEQFFGPGTRLTVL.

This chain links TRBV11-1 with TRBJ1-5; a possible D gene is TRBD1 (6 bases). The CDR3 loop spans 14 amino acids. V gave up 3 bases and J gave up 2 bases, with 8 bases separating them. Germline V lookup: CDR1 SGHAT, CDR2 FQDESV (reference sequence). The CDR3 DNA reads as TGTGCCAGCAGCTTGGGGGCAGGCAATCAGCCCCAGCATTTT. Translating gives CASSLGAGNQPQHF.

The CDR3 coding sequence is TGTGCCAGTAGTCCCCGATCGGGGGTCCACAATGAGCAGTTCTTC. This sequence encodes CASSPRSGVHNEQFF. The chain carries TRBV19 and TRBJ2-1, with TRBD2 as a possible D gene (6 bases). Germline values: CDR1 LNHDA, CDR2 SQIVND (reference sequence). V was shortened by 5 bases and J by 5 bases, with 16 bases between the two germline ends. The CDR3 has 15 residues.